What follows are 9 T cell receptor beta chains derived from one specimen sequenced in a study of technical replicates of blood from a few donors. TCRdb keeps only in-frame clones here, not all; method: immunoSEQ multiplex PCR. The data contain about 62,000 clones, 85% to 90% of them singletons. Sequenced input: PBMCs. These receptors originate from a human donor in good health. Some clones in this sample may be carry-over from other donors' samples.

The CDR3 sequence is CSVENSFNNEQFF. As DNA, the CDR3 is TGCAGCGTTGAAAACAGCTTTAACAATGAGCAGTTCTTC. The V gene is TRBV29-1, the J gene TRBJ2-1; D not certain. Per germline, CDR1 SQVTM and CDR2 ANQGSEA. V was clipped by 2 bases and J by 5 bases, with 10 bases between them. This CDR3 is built from 13 residues.

The chain recombines TRBV15 with TRBJ2-2; D is unresolved. V gave up 0 bases and J gave up 5 bases, with 10 bases separating them. Germline CDR1 reads LNHNV; CDR2 reads YYDKDF (reference sequence). The CDR3 has 15 residues. The CDR3 loop is CATSRDWSVTGELFF. The CDR3 DNA follows: TGTGCCACCAGCAGAGATTGGAGCGTTACCGGGGAGCTGTTTTTT.

The table lists this clone with a few counts. The chain employs TRBV30 and TRBJ1-1; D perhaps matches TRBD1 (5 bases). The CDR3 consists of 15 residues. Germline V lookup: CDR1 GTSNPN, CDR2 SVGIG (reference sequence). V lost 1 base and J 1 base, leaving 13 bases between the germline ends. The CDR3 DNA reads as TGTGCCTGGAGTGGACAGATAGTATCGAACACTGAAGCTTTCTTT. It translates to CAWSGQIVSNTEAFF.

This clone was seen only once. The CDR3 loop reads CASSEGGFEQYF. Written as DNA, the CDR3 is TGTGCCAGCAGTGAAGGAGGGTTCGAGCAGTACTTC. The chain combines TRBV2 with TRBJ2-7, with D possibly matching TRBD2 (5 bases). Germline CDR1 SNHLY, CDR2 FYNNEI. This CDR3 is 12 amino acids long. The V and J ends lost 1 base and 6 bases respectively, with 7 bases between them.

The V and J genes are TRBV7-9 and TRBJ2-2, with a weak D call TRBD1 (5 bases). The CDR3 covers 15 residues. V was trimmed by 6 bases and J by 4 bases, leaving 15 bases between them. The germline CDR1 and CDR2 sequences are SEHNR and FQNEAQ (reference sequence). CDR3 protein: CASRWAGRSTGELFF. DNA of the CDR3: TGTGCCAGCAGGTGGGCAGGGCGCAGCACCGGGGAGCTGTTTTTT.

V gene TRBV7-9 combines with J gene TRBJ2-6; 9 bases map to TRBD1. With V trimmed by 5 bases and J by 4 bases, 15 bases remained unmatched. This CDR3 spans 19 amino acids. The V gene's germline CDR1 is SEHNR and CDR2 FQNEAQ (reference sequence). The CDR3 sequence is CASSTNRQGGSSGANVLTF. The CDR3 nucleotides read TGTGCCAGCAGCACCAATAGACAGGGGGGGAGCTCCGGGGCCAACGTCCTGACTTTC.

This rearrangement joins TRBV5-1 to TRBJ2-3; D is unresolved. Deletions cut 0 bases from V and 0 bases from J, with 8 bases between. This CDR3 comprises 15 residues. The germline CDR1 and CDR2 sequences are SGHRS and YFSETQ. This CDR3 reads CASSLDGFSTDTQYF. CDR3 bases: TGCGCCAGCAGCTTGGACGGTTTCAGCACAGATACGCAGTATTTT. Filled out from reference TRBV5-1 and TRBJ2-3, the complete variable domain reads KAGVTQTPRYLIKTRGQQVTLSCSPISGHRSVSWYQQTPGQGLQFLFEYFSETQRNKGNFPGRFSGRQFSNSRSEMNVSTLELGDSALYLCASSLDGFSTDTQYFGPGTRLTVL.

As for this clone: This same CDR3 is encoded by further DNA sequences in the sample. This chain links TRBV30 with TRBJ1-5, with TRBD1 identical over 7 bases. This CDR3 has 14 residues. From germline, CDR1 is GTSNPN and CDR2 SVGIG (reference sequence). V shed 0 bases and J 1 base; nucleotides not matched to a gene: 0. CDR3 sequence reads: CAWSVGGSNQPQHF. CDR3 DNA sequence: TGTGCCTGGAGTGTAGGGGGCAGCAATCAGCCCCAGCATTTT. Variable domain in full (rest from reference TRBV30 and TRBJ1-5): SQTIHQWPATLVQPVGSPLSLECTVEGTSNPNLYWYRQAAGRGLQLLFYSVGIGQISSEVPQNLSASRPQDRQFILSSKKLLLSDSGFYLCAWSVGGSNQPQHFGDGTRLSIL.

The V and J genes are TRBV7-8 and TRBJ2-5; the match to TRBD2 covers 7 bases. With V trimmed by 5 bases and J by 1 base, 7 bases remained unmatched. Germline V gene data show CDR1 as SGHVS and CDR2 as FQNEAQ. CDR3 length: 15 residues. Here the CDR3 DNA reads TGTGCCAGCAGCGGAGAACGGGAGGCCCAAGAGACCCAGTACTTC. Encoded protein: CASSGEREAQETQYF.